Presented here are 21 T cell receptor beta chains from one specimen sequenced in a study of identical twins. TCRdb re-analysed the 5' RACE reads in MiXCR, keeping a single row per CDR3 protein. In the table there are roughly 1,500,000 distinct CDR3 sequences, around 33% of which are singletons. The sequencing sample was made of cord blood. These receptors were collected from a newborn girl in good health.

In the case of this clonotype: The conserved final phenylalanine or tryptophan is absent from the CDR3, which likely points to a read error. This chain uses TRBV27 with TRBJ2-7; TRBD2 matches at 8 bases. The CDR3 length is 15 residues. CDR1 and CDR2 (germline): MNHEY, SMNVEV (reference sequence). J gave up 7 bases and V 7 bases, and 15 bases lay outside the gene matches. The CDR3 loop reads CASTTAGGFYNEQYY. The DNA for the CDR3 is TGTGCCAGCACTACCGCGGGGGGTTTCTACAATGAGCAGTACTAC.

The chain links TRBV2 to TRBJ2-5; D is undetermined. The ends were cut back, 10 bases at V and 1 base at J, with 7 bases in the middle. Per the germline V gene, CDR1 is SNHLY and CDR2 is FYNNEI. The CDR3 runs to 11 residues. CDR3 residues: CANSSQETQYF. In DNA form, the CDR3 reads TGTGCCAACTCGAGCCAAGAGACCCAGTACTTC.

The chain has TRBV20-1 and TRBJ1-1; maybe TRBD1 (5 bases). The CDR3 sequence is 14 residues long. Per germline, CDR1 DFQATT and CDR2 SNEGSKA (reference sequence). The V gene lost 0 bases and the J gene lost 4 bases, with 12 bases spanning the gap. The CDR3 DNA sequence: TGCAGTGCTAGAGAGCATGCCGGGGGCACTGAAGCTTTCTTT. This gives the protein CSAREHAGGTEAFF.

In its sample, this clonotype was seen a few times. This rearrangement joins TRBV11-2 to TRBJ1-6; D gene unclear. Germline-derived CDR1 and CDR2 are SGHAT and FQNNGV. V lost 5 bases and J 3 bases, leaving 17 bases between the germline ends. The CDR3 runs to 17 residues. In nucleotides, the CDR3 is TGTGCCAGCAGCCCGACCACCGGACGGATCTATAATTCACCCCTCCACTTT. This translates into CASSPTTGRIYNSPLHF.

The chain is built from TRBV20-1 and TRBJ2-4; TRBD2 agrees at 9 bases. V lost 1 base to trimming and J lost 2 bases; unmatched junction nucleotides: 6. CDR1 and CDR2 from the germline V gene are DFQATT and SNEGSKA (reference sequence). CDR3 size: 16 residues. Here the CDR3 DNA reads TGCAGTGCTAGAGTGGTAGCGGGGGAGCCCAAAAACATTCAGTACTTC. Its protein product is CSARVVAGEPKNIQYF.

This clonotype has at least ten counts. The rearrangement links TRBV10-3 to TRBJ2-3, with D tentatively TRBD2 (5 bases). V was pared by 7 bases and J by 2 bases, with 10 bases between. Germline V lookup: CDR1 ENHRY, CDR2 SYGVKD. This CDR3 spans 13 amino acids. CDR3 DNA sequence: TGTGCCATCATGAGGACTGTCACAGATACGCAGTATTTT. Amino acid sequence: CAIMRTVTDTQYF.

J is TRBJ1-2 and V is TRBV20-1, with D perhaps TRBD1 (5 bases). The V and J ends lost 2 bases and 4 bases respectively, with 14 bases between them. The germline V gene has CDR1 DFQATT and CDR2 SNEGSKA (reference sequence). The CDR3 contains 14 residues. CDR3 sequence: CSARRRGRSYGYTF. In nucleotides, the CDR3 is TGCAGTGCTAGAAGACGGGGACGGAGCTATGGCTACACCTTC.

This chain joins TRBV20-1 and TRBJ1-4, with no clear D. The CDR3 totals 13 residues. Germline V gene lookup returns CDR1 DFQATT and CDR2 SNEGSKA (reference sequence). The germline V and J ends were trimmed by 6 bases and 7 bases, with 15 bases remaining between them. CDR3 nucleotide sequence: TGCAGTGCCCGGCCCCCGGCGAGTGAAAAACTGTTTTTT. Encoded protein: CSARPPASEKLFF.

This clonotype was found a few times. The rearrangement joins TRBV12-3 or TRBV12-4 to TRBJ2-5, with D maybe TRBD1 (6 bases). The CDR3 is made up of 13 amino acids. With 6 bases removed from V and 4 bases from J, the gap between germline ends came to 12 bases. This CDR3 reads CASRKRRGETQYF. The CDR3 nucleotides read TGTGCCAGCAGAAAGCGCAGGGGAGAGACCCAGTACTTC.

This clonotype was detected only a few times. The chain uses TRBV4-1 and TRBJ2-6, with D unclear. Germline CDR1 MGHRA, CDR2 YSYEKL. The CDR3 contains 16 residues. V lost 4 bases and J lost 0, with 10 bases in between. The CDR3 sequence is CASSLLAISGANVLTF. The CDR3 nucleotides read TGCGCCAGCAGCCTCTTAGCCATCTCTGGGGCCAACGTCCTGACTTTC.

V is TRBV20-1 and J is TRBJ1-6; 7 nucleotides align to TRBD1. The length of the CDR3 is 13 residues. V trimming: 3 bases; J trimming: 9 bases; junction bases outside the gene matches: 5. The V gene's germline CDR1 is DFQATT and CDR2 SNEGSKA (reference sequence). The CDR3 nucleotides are TGCAGTGCTAGGGCCAGGGGGGGTTCACCCCTCCACTTT. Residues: CSARARGGSPLHF.

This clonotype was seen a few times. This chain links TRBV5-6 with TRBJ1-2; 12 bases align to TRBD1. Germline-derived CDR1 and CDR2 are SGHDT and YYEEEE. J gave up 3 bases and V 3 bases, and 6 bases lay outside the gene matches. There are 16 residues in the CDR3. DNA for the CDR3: TGTGCCAGCAGCTCGCCCGGGACAGGGGGCGACTATGGCTACACCTTC. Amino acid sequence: CASSSPGTGGDYGYTF. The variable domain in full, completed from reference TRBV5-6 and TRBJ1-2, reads DAGVTQSPTHLIKTRGQQVTLRCSPKSGHDTVSWYQQALGQGPQFIFQYYEEEERQRGNFPDRFSGHQFPNYSSELNVNALLLGDSALYLCASSSPGTGGDYGYTFGSGTRLTVV.

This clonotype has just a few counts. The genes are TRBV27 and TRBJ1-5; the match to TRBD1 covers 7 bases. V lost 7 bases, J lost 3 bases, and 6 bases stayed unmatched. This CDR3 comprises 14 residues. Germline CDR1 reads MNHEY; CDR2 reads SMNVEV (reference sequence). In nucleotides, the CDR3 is TGTGCCAGCATTGACAGGGAACTCAATCAGCCCCAGCATTTT. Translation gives CASIDRELNQPQHF.

The CDR3, as DNA: TGCAGTTTTGGGGGACAGGTGTACCAAGAGACCCAGTACTTC. Residues: CSFGGQVYQETQYF. The gene calls are TRBV20-1 and TRBJ2-5; 8 bases agree with TRBD1. The V and J ends lost 8 bases and 0 bases, in that order; junction bases with no gene match: 8. CDR1 and CDR2 (germline): DFQATT, SNEGSKA (reference sequence). This CDR3 has 14 amino acids.

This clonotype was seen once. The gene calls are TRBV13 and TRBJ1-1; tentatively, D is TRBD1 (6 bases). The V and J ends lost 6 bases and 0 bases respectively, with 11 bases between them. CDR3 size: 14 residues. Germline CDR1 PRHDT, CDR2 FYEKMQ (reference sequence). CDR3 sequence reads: CASRKQGMNTEAFF. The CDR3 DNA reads TGTGCCAGCAGGAAACAGGGAATGAACACTGAAGCTTTCTTT. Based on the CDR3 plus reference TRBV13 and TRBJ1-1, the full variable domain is AAGVIQSPRHLIKEKRETATLKCYPIPRHDTVYWYQQGPGQDPQFLISFYEKMQSDKGSIPDRFSAQQFSDYHSELNMSSLELGDSALYFCASRKQGMNTEAFFGQGTRLTVV.

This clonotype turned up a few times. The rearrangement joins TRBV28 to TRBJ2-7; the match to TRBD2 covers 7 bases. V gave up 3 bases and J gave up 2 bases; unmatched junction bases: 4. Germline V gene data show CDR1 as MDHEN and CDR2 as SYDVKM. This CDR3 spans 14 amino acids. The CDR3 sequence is CASSFAGAPYEQYF. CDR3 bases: TGTGCCAGCAGTTTTGCGGGAGCCCCCTACGAGCAGTACTTC.

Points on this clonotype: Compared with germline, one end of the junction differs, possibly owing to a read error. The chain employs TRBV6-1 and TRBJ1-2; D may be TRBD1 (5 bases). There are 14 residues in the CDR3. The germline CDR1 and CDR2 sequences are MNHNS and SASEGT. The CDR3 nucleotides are TGTACCAGCAGTGAAATAGGGACTTCCTATGGCTACACCTTC. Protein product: CTSSEIGTSYGYTF.

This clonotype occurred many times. CDR3 DNA: TGTGCCAGCAGCCTGAGACAGGACCTAGCCAAAAACATTCAGTACTTC. Translation: CASSLRQDLAKNIQYF. The chain is built from TRBV4-2 and TRBJ2-4; D is perhaps TRBD1 (6 bases). Germline V CDR1 and CDR2: LGHNA, YNFKEQ. V was cut by 4 bases and J by 0 bases, with 13 bases left in between. The CDR3 spans 16 residues.

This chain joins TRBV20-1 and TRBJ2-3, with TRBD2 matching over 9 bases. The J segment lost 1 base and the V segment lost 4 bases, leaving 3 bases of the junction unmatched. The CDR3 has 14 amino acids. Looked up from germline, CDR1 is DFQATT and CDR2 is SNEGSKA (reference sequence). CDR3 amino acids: CSAKAGGGTDTQYF. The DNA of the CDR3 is TGCAGTGCTAAAGCGGGGGGCGGCACAGATACGCAGTATTTT.

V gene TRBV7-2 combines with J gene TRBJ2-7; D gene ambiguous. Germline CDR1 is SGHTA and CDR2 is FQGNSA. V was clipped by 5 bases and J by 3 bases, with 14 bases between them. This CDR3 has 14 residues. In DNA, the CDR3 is TGTGCCAGCAGCCCCTGGAATAGCCGCTACGAGCAGTACTTC. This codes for CASSPWNSRYEQYF.

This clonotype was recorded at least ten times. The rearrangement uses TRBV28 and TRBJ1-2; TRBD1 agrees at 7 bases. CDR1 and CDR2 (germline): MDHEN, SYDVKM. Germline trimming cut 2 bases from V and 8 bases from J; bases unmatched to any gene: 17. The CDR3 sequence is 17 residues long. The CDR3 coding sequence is TGTGCCAGCAGTTTACTGACGACCGCGACAGGGAAAGAGGGCTACACCTTC. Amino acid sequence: CASSLLTTATGKEGYTF.